This is a list of T cell receptor beta chains from one sample in a study of cytomegalovirus exposure and HLA in healthy donors. Libraries were prepared by immunoSEQ multiplex PCR; TCRdb keeps only in-frame clonotypes and omits some of them. The sample includes 100,000 to 150,000 clones, approximately 94% of them seen just once. The specimen was PBMCs. These receptor sequences come from a man between 18 and 35 years old in good health and CMV-seronegative. Each CDR3 is given with its conserved first and last residue. Each record gives: V gene, D gene, J gene, CDR3 length, CDR3 DNA, CDR3 protein. A D gene is named only where the DNA matches it firmly.

v_call: TRBV30
d_call: NA
j_call: TRBJ2-1
cdr3_length: 14
cdr3_nt: TGTGCCTGGAGTGCGGGGATCTCCTACAATGAGCAGTTCTTC
cdr3_aa: CAWSAGISYNEQFF

v_call: TRBV6-1
d_call: NA
j_call: TRBJ1-2
cdr3_length: 14
cdr3_nt: TGTGCCAGCACCCTAGAGGGATTTAACTATGGCTACACCTTC
cdr3_aa: CASTLEGFNYGYTF

v_call: TRBV30
d_call: NA
j_call: TRBJ2-1
cdr3_length: 12
cdr3_nt: TGTGCCTGGTCCCGGTGGGGGCGTGAGCAGTTCTTC
cdr3_aa: CAWSRWGREQFF

v_call: TRBV7-2
d_call: TRBD1
j_call: TRBJ1-2
cdr3_length: 16
cdr3_nt: TGTGCCAGCAGCTCTAGCGGTACAGGGGGCGCAGGTGGCTACACCTTC
cdr3_aa: CASSSSGTGGAGGYTF

v_call: TRBV7-3
d_call: NA
j_call: TRBJ1-1
cdr3_length: 13
cdr3_nt: TGTGCCAGCAGCCCTAACGGTGGGGAGCTGGCTTTCTTT
cdr3_aa: CASSPNGGELAFF

v_call: TRBV6-6
d_call: TRBD1
j_call: TRBJ1-1
cdr3_length: 16
cdr3_nt: TGTGCCAGCAAAGGCGGGACAGGGGGCGCTTTCACTGAAGCTTTCTTT
cdr3_aa: CASKGGTGGAFTEAFF

v_call: TRBV11-3
d_call: NA
j_call: TRBJ2-1
cdr3_length: 12
cdr3_nt: TGTGCCAGCAGTCGAGGGGGGGCTGAGCAGTTCTTC
cdr3_aa: CASSRGGAEQFF

v_call: TRBV6-5
d_call: NA
j_call: TRBJ1-1
cdr3_length: 13
cdr3_nt: TGTGCCAGCAGCCGGGTTGGAGGAACTGAAGCTTTCTTT
cdr3_aa: CASSRVGGTEAFF

v_call: TRBV15
d_call: NA
j_call: TRBJ1-1
cdr3_length: 16
cdr3_nt: TGTGCCACCAGCAGAGATCAATTCCTGGGCCTCACTGAAGCTTTCTTT
cdr3_aa: CATSRDQFLGLTEAFF

v_call: TRBV5-4
d_call: NA
j_call: TRBJ2-1
cdr3_length: 14
cdr3_nt: TGTGCCAGCAGCTTGAGCGGGCATTACAATGAGCAGTTCTTC
cdr3_aa: CASSLSGHYNEQFF